These 20 T cell receptor beta chains were sequenced from one sample in a study of blood T cells in healthy people across ages. For the second PCR, which ran for 7 to 11 cycles, a sample-barcoded 5' primer and a J-beta primer mix were used. TCRdb reprocessed the 5' RACE reads via MiXCR and lists one record per CDR3 protein. The sample records 800,000 to 950,000 distinct CDR3 sequences, approximately 35% being singletons. Sequencing used blood. The receptors originated from a man aged 18 to 30 in good health.

The V call is TRBV5-1, the J call TRBJ1-1, with D possibly being TRBD1 (6 bases). V shed 4 bases and J shed 0 bases, with 19 bases lying between them. From germline, CDR1 is SGHRS and CDR2 YFSETQ. The CDR3 has 17 amino acids. CDR3 protein: CASSNRPRGAVNTEAFF. The CDR3 DNA sequence: TGCGCCAGCAGCAACAGGCCCAGGGGTGCTGTGAACACTGAAGCTTTCTTT.

V and J are TRBV7-9 and TRBJ1-4; no firm D call. CDR3 length: 15 amino acids. Trimming took 4 bases from V and 4 from J, leaving 13 bases between them. From germline, CDR1 is SEHNR and CDR2 FQNEAQ (reference sequence). This CDR3 is CASSSSRSGNEKLFF. The CDR3 coding sequence is TGTGCCAGCAGCTCCTCCCGCAGTGGTAATGAAAAACTGTTTTTT.

The chain uses TRBV20-1 and TRBJ2-4; 12 nucleotides match TRBD1. V was pared by 1 base and J by 3 bases, with 10 bases of the junction left unmatched. CDR1 is DFQATT and CDR2 is SNEGSKA in the germline V gene (reference sequence). CDR3 length: 18 amino acids. The CDR3 region is CSARVGTGGEGGKNIQYF. The CDR3 bases are TGCAGTGCTAGAGTGGGGACAGGGGGCGAGGGGGGCAAAAACATTCAGTACTTC.

This sequence joins TRBV6-5 and TRBJ2-5, with a tentative D call TRBD2 (6 bases). Near its end, the DNA agrees better with TRBJ2-1, so the J call may be wrong. Germline CDR1 MNHEY, CDR2 SVGAGI. This CDR3 is built from 13 residues. The CDR3 DNA is TGTGCCAGCACCCGGACTAACGGGGAGACCCAGTTCTTC. Its protein is CASTRTNGETQFF.

The gene calls are TRBV6-1 and TRBJ1-2, with a possible D match to TRBD1 (6 bases). V was clipped by 8 bases and J by 5 bases, with 15 bases between them. The CDR3 contains 13 residues. Germline V CDR1 and CDR2: MNHNS, SASEGT. Here the CDR3 reads CASRLQGTYGYTF. For the CDR3, the DNA is TGTGCCAGCCGACTACAGGGAACTTATGGCTACACCTTC.

This clonotype has a handful of counts. The chain carries TRBV12-3 or TRBV12-4 and TRBJ1-6; D not resolved. The V and J ends lost 5 bases and 7 bases respectively, with 15 bases between them. CDR3 length: 15 amino acids. Here the CDR3 reads CASSPPGGFNSPLHF. In DNA, the CDR3 is TGTGCCAGCAGTCCACCAGGAGGCTTCAATTCACCCCTCCACTTT.

V is TRBV7-2 and J is TRBJ2-1; perhaps TRBD2 as D (6 bases). Germline-derived CDR1 and CDR2 are SGHTA and FQGNSA. This CDR3 has 13 amino acids. The V gene lost 3 bases and the J gene lost 8 bases, with 11 bases spanning the gap. This CDR3 reads CASSFVGDYEQFF. In nucleotides, the CDR3 is TGTGCCAGCAGCTTCGTCGGGGACTATGAGCAGTTCTTC.

The gene calls are TRBV6-2 or TRBV6-3 and TRBJ2-1; 7 bases match TRBD1. Germline V gene sequence: CDR1 MNHEY, CDR2 SVGEGT. The CDR3 extends over 13 amino acids. Losses at the gene ends were 7 bases for V and 7 bases for J; bases not matched to a gene: 7. This CDR3 reads CASTPGTDNEQFF. The CDR3 nucleotides are TGTGCCAGCACTCCTGGGACAGATAATGAGCAGTTCTTC.

V gene TRBV5-1 combines with J gene TRBJ2-3; TRBD1 aligns across 7 bases. CDR1 and CDR2 (germline): SGHRS, YFSETQ. J gave up 4 bases and V 4 bases, and 6 bases lay outside the gene matches. This CDR3 is built from 14 residues. The CDR3 spells CASSEGAFADTQYF. Written as DNA, the CDR3 is TGCGCCAGCAGCGAGGGGGCATTTGCAGATACGCAGTATTTT. Full variable domain (outside the CDR3, taken from reference TRBV5-1 and TRBJ2-3): KAGVTQTPRYLIKTRGQQVTLSCSPISGHRSVSWYQQTPGQGLQFLFEYFSETQRNKGNFPGRFSGRQFSNSRSEMNVSTLELGDSALYLCASSEGAFADTQYFGPGTRLTVL.

The rearrangement links TRBV27 to TRBJ2-4; weak D call: TRBD2 (7 bases). This CDR3 comprises 15 residues. CDR1 is MNHEY and CDR2 is SMNVEV in the germline V gene (reference sequence). V lost 5 bases, J lost 13 bases, and 24 bases lay in between. CDR3 amino acids: CASSPQLGGLGEQYF. The DNA of the CDR3 is TGTGCCAGCAGTCCACAATTGGGGGGGCTCGGGGAGCAGTACTTC.

This chain links TRBV3-1 with TRBJ1-5; perhaps TRBD1 as D (6 bases). The CDR3 extends over 17 amino acids. Trimming removed 6 bases from V and 2 bases from J, with 20 bases in between. Germline assignment: CDR1 LGHDT and CDR2 YNNKEL (reference sequence). The CDR3 bases are TGTGCCAGCAGTGGGGCGCCGGGGCAGGGGCGCAATCAGCCCCAGCATTTT. It is translated as CASSGAPGQGRNQPQHF.

The chain is built from TRBV20-1 and TRBJ2-5, with D unresolved. The germline V gene has CDR1 DFQATT and CDR2 SNEGSKA (reference sequence). Trimming removed 6 bases from V and 2 bases from J, with 13 bases in between. The CDR3 spans 13 residues. CDR3 residues: CSAQNKEQETQYF. Here the CDR3 DNA reads TGCAGTGCCCAAAACAAAGAGCAAGAGACCCAGTACTTC.

The V call is TRBV9, the J call TRBJ1-2; 8 bases match TRBD1. CDR1 and CDR2 from the germline V gene are SGDLS and YYNGEE. The CDR3 covers 14 residues. The V gene end was trimmed by 7 bases and the J gene end by 6 bases; junction bases not matched to a gene: 11. The CDR3 region is CASGGGRGRDGYTF. The CDR3 DNA is TGTGCCAGCGGAGGTGGCAGGGGGCGGGATGGCTACACCTTC.

The J gene is TRBJ1-1, the V gene TRBV12-3 or TRBV12-4, with 7 bases that match TRBD1. The CDR3 consists of 15 residues. V was pared by 7 bases and J by 0 bases, with 8 bases of the junction left unmatched. The CDR3 DNA is TGTGCCAGCAACGAACAGGGGACACTGAACACTGAAGCTTTCTTT. Protein: CASNEQGTLNTEAFF.

The V gene is TRBV6-6, the J gene TRBJ2-7; 10 positions match TRBD1. Germline V gives CDR1 MNHNY, CDR2 SVGAGI (reference sequence). The CDR3 totals 15 residues. Trimming removed 5 bases from V and 7 bases from J; junction bases left unmatched: 11. The CDR3 nucleotides are TGTGCCAGCAGTCATACGACAGGGGGCCACAATGAGCAGTACTTC. It codes for CASSHTTGGHNEQYF.

This chain connects TRBV7-2 to TRBJ2-5, with no clear D. CDR1 is SGHTA and CDR2 is FQGNSA in the germline V gene. This CDR3 has 14 residues. V gave up 5 bases and J gave up 11 bases, with 21 bases separating them. The CDR3 nucleotides are TGTGCCAGCAGCCGAGACATCGGGTACAATGAGCAGTACTTC. Protein: CASSRDIGYNEQYF. Looking up the rest from reference TRBV7-2 and TRBJ2-5 gives the full variable domain: GAGVSQSPSNKVTEKGKDVELRCDPISGHTALYWYRQSLGQGLEFLIYFQGNSAPDKSGLPSDRFSAERTGGSVSTLTIQRTQQEDSAVYLCASSRDIGYNEQYFGPGTRLLVL.

As for this clonotype: A read error is possible here, since a much larger clone lies one base away. The chain links TRBV20-1 to TRBJ2-3, with D possibly TRBD2 on 7 matching bases. CDR1 and CDR2 from the germline V gene are DFQATT and SNEGSKA (reference sequence). This CDR3 region has 16 residues. CDR3 in DNA: TGCAGTGCCATTACTTCGTTGGGGGGGGCCATAGATGCGCAGTATTTT. This sequence encodes CSAITSLGGAIDAQYF.

This sequence joins TRBV7-2 and TRBJ2-3; TRBD1 matches at 12 bases. Looked up from germline, CDR1 is SGHTA and CDR2 is FQGNSA. This CDR3 has 16 residues. Trimming at V came to 3 bases and at J to 3 bases, leaving 4 bases not matched to a gene. The CDR3 is CASSFGTGGATDTQYF. In DNA form, the CDR3 reads TGTGCCAGCAGCTTCGGGACAGGGGGCGCTACAGATACGCAGTATTTT.

The J gene is TRBJ2-4, the V gene TRBV7-9; TRBD2 might be the D (5 bases). The DNA end is more similar to TRBJ2-7, so the J call may be wrong. Germline values: CDR1 SEHNR, CDR2 FQNEAQ (reference sequence). This CDR3 spans 13 amino acids. The DNA for the CDR3 is TGTGCCGGATCAAGCGGAGATACCTACGAGCAGTACTTC. Protein: CAGSSGDTYEQYF.

The chain uses TRBV7-9 and TRBJ2-7; D is perhaps TRBD1 (5 bases). This CDR3 contains 13 residues. The germline V gene has CDR1 SEHNR and CDR2 FQNEAQ (reference sequence). V was cut by 5 bases and J by 2 bases, with 10 bases left in between. The CDR3 DNA is TGTGCCAGCAGCCACAGGAACCCCTACGAGCAGTACTTC. This codes for CASSHRNPYEQYF.